Shown below are 16 T cell receptor beta chains from a single sample sequenced in a study of early T cells in non-severe SARS-CoV-2 infection. TCRdb reanalysed the 5' RACE reads using MiXCR and keeps one entry per CDR3 protein. The table lists about 100,000 distinct CDR3 sequences, roughly 13% of them singletons. The specimen was whole blood. The receptors shown here come from an adult who was a healthcare worker with PCR-confirmed SARS-CoV-2 infection or an uninfected control (not recorded which).

V is TRBV11-2 and J is TRBJ1-4; D is perhaps TRBD1 (5 bases). Between the trimmed V and J ends, which lost 5 bases and 9 bases, there was a span of 16 bases. Germline V gene data show CDR1 as SGHAT and CDR2 as FQNNGV. This CDR3 spans 14 amino acids. CDR3 region: CASSPGGQGQKLFF. The CDR3 DNA sequence: TGTGCCAGCAGCCCCGGTGGGCAGGGCCAAAAACTGTTTTTT.

Ten or more counts support this clonotype. This chain connects TRBV25-1 to TRBJ1-6; a weak D match, TRBD1 (5 bases). The CDR3 is made up of 14 amino acids. Trimming stripped 3 bases from V and 10 bases from J, with 13 bases between. Per the germline V gene, CDR1 is MGHDK and CDR2 is SYGVNS. The CDR3 nucleotides are TGTGCCAGCAGTGACTTCGCAGGGTCCTCACCCCTCCACTTT. Translation gives CASSDFAGSSPLHF.

V gene TRBV29-1 combines with J gene TRBJ1-2, with D maybe TRBD1 (6 bases). Germline V gene lookup returns CDR1 SQVTM and CDR2 ANQGSEA. The V gene lost 0 bases and the J gene lost 8 bases, with 16 bases spanning the gap. The CDR3 contains 14 residues. CDR3 region: CSVEDPASGEGYTF. DNA for the CDR3: TGCAGCGTTGAAGATCCGGCGTCAGGGGAAGGCTACACCTTC.

V gene TRBV4-2 combines with J gene TRBJ2-2; D is undetermined. V lost 2 bases and J 0 bases, leaving 10 bases between the germline ends. This CDR3 has 16 residues. Germline CDR1 LGHNA, CDR2 YNFKEQ. CDR3 nucleotide sequence: TGTGCCAGCAGCCAAACGTGGAGTTCGAACACCGGGGAGCTGTTTTTT. Amino acid sequence: CASSQTWSSNTGELFF.

This clonotype was seen ten or more times. The chain links TRBV7-9 to TRBJ1-5; D unresolved. The CDR3 is 15 amino acids. Trimming pared 5 bases from V and 0 bases from J, leaving 11 bases between. Germline CDR1 reads SEHNR; CDR2 reads FQNEAQ (reference sequence). This CDR3 reads CASSTHTDSNQPQHF. The CDR3 DNA sequence: TGTGCCAGCAGCACGCACACGGATAGCAATCAGCCCCAGCATTTT. The full variable domain, in which reference TRBV7-9 and TRBJ1-5 provide the parts outside the CDR3, is DTGVSQNPRHKITKRGQNVTFRCDPISEHNRLYWYRQTLGQGPEFLTYFQNEAQLEKSRLLSDRFSAERPKGSFSTLEIQRTEQGDSAMYLCASSTHTDSNQPQHFGDGTRLSIL.

This clonotype was detected many times. V usage is TRBV20-1 and J usage is TRBJ1-1; D unresolved. V was shortened by 2 bases and J by 0 bases, with 7 bases between the two germline ends. The CDR3 has 13 amino acids. Germline CDR1 reads DFQATT; CDR2 reads SNEGSKA (reference sequence). The CDR3 sequence is CSARSGLNTEAFF. The DNA of the CDR3 is TGCAGTGCTAGATCCGGCCTGAACACTGAAGCTTTCTTT.

This clonotype showed up many times. J is TRBJ2-1 and V is TRBV15; D is perhaps TRBD1 or TRBD2 (5 bases each). CDR3 length equals 17 residues. Germline V lookup: CDR1 LNHNV, CDR2 YYDKDF (reference sequence). V lost 0 bases and J lost 4, with 16 bases in between. In nucleotides, the CDR3 is TGTGCCACCAGCAGAGAGACGACCGGGACCATTTACAATGAGCAGTTCTTC. Translation gives CATSRETTGTIYNEQFF. Full variable domain (rest looked up from reference TRBV15 and TRBJ2-1): DAMVIQNPRYQVTQFGKPVTLSCSQTLNHNVMYWYQQKSSQAPKLLFHYYDKDFNNEADTPDNFQSRRPNTSFCFLDIRSPGLGDTAMYLCATSRETTGTIYNEQFFGPGTRLTVL.

The rearrangement links TRBV4-1 to TRBJ1-5; unclear D gene. Trimming stripped 4 bases from V and 5 bases from J, with 12 bases between. The CDR3 is 14 amino acids. Germline V lookup: CDR1 MGHRA, CDR2 YSYEKL. The DNA of the CDR3 is TGCGCCAGCAGCCGAGAAGCGCGTTATCAGCCCCAGCATTTT. It encodes CASSREARYQPQHF.

This rearrangement joins TRBV4-1 to TRBJ2-7; 9 bases are shared with TRBD1. The CDR3 is 14 residues long. Germline V gene sequence: CDR1 MGHRA, CDR2 YSYEKL. V was clipped by 5 bases and J by 5 bases; unmatched bases: 7. CDR3 sequence (DNA): TGCGCCAGCAGCAGGGACAGGGTAGTCCACGAGCAGTACTTC. Its translation is CASSRDRVVHEQYF.

This clonotype was seen only a few times. The chain joins TRBV27 to TRBJ1-5; 8 bases are shared with TRBD1. Germline loops: CDR1 MNHEY, CDR2 SMNVEV (reference sequence). The length of the CDR3 is 15 residues. With 3 bases clipped from V and 4 bases from J, the junction kept 5 bases outside the gene matches. The CDR3, as DNA: TGTGCCAGCAGTTTCTCCCAGGGGGCGAATCAGCCCCAGCATTTT. Amino acid sequence: CASSFSQGANQPQHF.

Points on this clonotype: A read error may produce the germline difference seen at one junction end. This rearrangement joins TRBV20-1 to TRBJ2-1; the D is unclear. This CDR3 has 12 residues. CDR1 is DFQATT and CDR2 is SNEGSKA in the germline V gene (reference sequence). DNA for the CDR3: TGCAGTGCGGGAATTTCCTACAATGAGCGGTTCTTC. Encoded protein: CSAGISYNERFF.

This clonotype was seen at least ten times. The gene calls are TRBV5-6 and TRBJ1-5, with 8 bases fitting TRBD1. V trimming: 0 bases; J trimming: 4 bases; junction bases outside the gene matches: 6. Per the germline V gene, CDR1 is SGHDT and CDR2 is YYEEEE. The CDR3 sequence is 16 residues long. The CDR3 reads CASSLGRTGSNQPQHF. DNA of the CDR3: TGTGCCAGCAGCTTGGGCCGGACAGGGAGTAATCAGCCCCAGCATTTT.

V gene TRBV24-1 combines with J gene TRBJ2-3, with TRBD1 matching over 7 bases. CDR3 length equals 12 residues. V lost 9 bases and J lost 6; bases outside the gene matches: 5. Germline CDR1 is KGHDR and CDR2 is SFDVKD. The CDR3 protein is CATGQDTDTQYF. The CDR3 DNA follows: TGTGCCACCGGACAGGACACGGATACGCAGTATTTT.

This clonotype was detected many times. V usage is TRBV18 and J usage is TRBJ2-1; tentative D call: TRBD2 (7 bases). Looked up from germline, CDR1 is KGHSH and CDR2 is LQKENI. This CDR3 has 16 amino acids. Trimming cost V 0 bases and J 5 bases, with 14 bases left between them. The chain's CDR3 is CASSPPSRGGNNEQFF. The CDR3 DNA reads as TGTGCCAGCTCACCACCGTCGAGGGGGGGCAACAATGAGCAGTTCTTC.

There are many counts of this clonotype. The chain couples TRBV7-9 to TRBJ1-1; a weak D match, TRBD1 (6 bases). The CDR3 consists of 18 residues. Trimming left V 6 bases short and J 0 bases short, with 23 bases between. Looked up from germline, CDR1 is SEHNR and CDR2 is FQNEAQ (reference sequence). The CDR3 protein is CASRPRPGQRRMNTEAFF. The CDR3 bases are TGTGCCAGCAGGCCCAGGCCTGGACAGAGGAGGATGAACACTGAAGCTTTCTTT. The full variable domain, with the rest looked up from reference TRBV7-9 and TRBJ1-1, is DTGVSQNPRHKITKRGQNVTFRCDPISEHNRLYWYRQTLGQGPEFLTYFQNEAQLEKSRLLSDRFSAERPKGSFSTLEIQRTEQGDSAMYLCASRPRPGQRRMNTEAFFGQGTRLTVV.

Ten or more counts support this clonotype. V usage is TRBV10-3 and J usage is TRBJ2-7; the D is unclear. The CDR3 is made up of 12 amino acids. Germline-derived CDR1 and CDR2 are ENHRY and SYGVKD. Trimming removed 2 bases at V and 4 bases at J, with 6 bases between. The CDR3 sequence is CAISEMGYEQYF. DNA for the CDR3: TGTGCCATCAGTGAGATGGGGTACGAGCAGTACTTC.